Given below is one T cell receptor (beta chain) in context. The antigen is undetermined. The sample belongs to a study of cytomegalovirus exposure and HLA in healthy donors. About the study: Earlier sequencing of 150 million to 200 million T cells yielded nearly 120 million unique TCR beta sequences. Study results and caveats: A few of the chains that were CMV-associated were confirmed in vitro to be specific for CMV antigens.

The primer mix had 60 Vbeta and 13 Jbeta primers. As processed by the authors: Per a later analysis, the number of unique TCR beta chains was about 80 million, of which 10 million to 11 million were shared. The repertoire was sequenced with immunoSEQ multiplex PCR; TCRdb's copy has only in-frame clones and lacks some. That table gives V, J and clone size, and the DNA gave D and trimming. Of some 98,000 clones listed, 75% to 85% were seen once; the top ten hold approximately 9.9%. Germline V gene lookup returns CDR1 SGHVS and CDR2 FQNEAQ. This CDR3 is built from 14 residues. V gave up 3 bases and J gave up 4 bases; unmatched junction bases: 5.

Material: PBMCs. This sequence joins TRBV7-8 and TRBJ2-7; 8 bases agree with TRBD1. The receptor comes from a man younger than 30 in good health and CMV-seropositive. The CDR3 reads CASSFVTGEYEQYF. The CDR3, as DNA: TGTGCCAGCAGCTTTGTGACAGGGGAGTACGAGCAGTACTTC. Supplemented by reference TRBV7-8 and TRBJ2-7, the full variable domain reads GAGVSQSPRYKVAKRGQDVALRCDPISGHVSLFWYQQALGQGPEFLTYFQNEAQLDKSGLPSDRFFAERPEGSVSTLKIQRTQQEDSAVYLCASSFVTGEYEQYFGPGTRLTVT.